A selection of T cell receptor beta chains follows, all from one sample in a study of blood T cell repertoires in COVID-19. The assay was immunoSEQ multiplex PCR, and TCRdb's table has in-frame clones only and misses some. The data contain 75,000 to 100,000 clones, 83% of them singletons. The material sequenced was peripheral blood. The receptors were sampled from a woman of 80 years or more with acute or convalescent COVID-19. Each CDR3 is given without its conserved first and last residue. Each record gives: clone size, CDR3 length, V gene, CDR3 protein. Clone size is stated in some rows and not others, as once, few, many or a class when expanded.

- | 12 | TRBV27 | ASSPRSLSQTQY
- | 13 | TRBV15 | ATSRDNGGGETQY
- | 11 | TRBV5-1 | ASSLGQRDEQF
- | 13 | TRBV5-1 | ASSSGLATYNEQF
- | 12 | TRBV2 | ASSERGGYNEQF
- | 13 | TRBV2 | ASSAQGGANTEAF
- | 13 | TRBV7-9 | ASSLAGREADTQY
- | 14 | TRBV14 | ASSQGTSGKTDTQY
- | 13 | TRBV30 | AWGIGTGVPYEQY
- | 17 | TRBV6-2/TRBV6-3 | ASSYSLTGLAGPTYEQY
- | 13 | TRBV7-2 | ASSLTGLSETEAF
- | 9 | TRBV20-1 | SASRSYEQY
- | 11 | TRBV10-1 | ASSESGGEPQH
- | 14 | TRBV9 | ASSLGTSGRAGELF
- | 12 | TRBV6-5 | ASTSRGGGYGYT
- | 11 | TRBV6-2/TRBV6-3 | ASSPGGTVTSF
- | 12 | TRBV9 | ASSPGTGNYEQY
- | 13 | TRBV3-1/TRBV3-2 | ASSRAQPGEDTQY
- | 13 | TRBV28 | ASSYGLAGDYEQY
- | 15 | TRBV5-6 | ASSRTGPSSGANVLT
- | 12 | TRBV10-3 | AISGTAHSYEQY
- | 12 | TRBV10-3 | ASNGPGMNTEAF
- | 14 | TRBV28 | ASTSSGRASAGELF
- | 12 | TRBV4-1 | ASSQDRGDEKLF
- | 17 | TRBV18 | ASSPRGGGLAWATDTQY
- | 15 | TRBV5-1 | ASRSDRGTQLGEKLF
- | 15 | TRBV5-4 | ASSGAGGLSGANVLT
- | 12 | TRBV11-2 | ASSLGTGSYGYT
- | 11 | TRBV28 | ASSFGHTYEQY
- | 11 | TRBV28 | ASSQQLNTEAF
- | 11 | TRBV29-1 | SADGTHQETQY
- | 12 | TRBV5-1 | ASSADRAPDTQY
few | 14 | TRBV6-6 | ASSRLPPELTDTQY
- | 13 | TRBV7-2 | ASSLGLAEAHEQF
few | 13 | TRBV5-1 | ASSSNGGAGQPQH
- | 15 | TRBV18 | ASSPPGQGANTGELF
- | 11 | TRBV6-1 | ASSSPLAYEQY
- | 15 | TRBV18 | ASSPPGGGVARETQY
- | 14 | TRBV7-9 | ASSFRQGAPTGELF
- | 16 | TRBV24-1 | ATSDPGELAGTGETQY
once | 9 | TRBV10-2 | ASSELHEQY
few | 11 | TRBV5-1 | ASSSAGQNGYT
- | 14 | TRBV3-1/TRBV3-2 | ASSHTAAGQGYEQF
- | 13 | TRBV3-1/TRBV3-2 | ASSQGGTNTGELF
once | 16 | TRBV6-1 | ASSENAAGGPSGGELF
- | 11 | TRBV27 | ASSSAGEGEQY
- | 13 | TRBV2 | ASSGQGAGTGELF
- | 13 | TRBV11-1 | ASTPGGTGSNEQF
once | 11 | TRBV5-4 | ASSRRETDTQY
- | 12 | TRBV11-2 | ASSVGLAGVAQF
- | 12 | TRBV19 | ASSIKQAANEQF